These T cell receptor beta chains were read from a single sample in a study of cytomegalovirus exposure and HLA in healthy donors. This table comes from immunoSEQ multiplex PCR, and its TCRdb copy is limited to in-frame clones, with some not included. The table lists some 170,000 clones, roughly 70% of them singletons. The sample taken for sequencing was PBMCs. These receptors originate from a woman aged 45-65 years in good health and CMV-seropositive. Both conserved end residues are part of each CDR3. Fields, in order: CDR3 length, clone size, J gene, V gene, D gene, CDR3 DNA, CDR3 protein. A D gene is named only where the DNA matches it firmly. Size is stated for part of the rows, as once, few or many counts, or as a class when the clone is expanded.

length: 14; size: NA; J: TRBJ2-7; V: TRBV5-1; D: TRBD1; DNA: TGCGCCAGCACGGCGGGACAGGAGGGTCTCGAGCAGTACTTC; CDR3: CASTAGQEGLEQYF
length: 13; size: NA; J: TRBJ1-1; V: TRBV13; D: TRBD1; DNA: TGTGCCAGCAGCTTGACAGGGTCCACTGAAGCTTTCTTT; CDR3: CASSLTGSTEAFF
length: 15; size: NA; J: TRBJ2-1; V: TRBV2; D: NA; DNA: TGTGCCAGCAGTGCCTTTGCGGGCGCCTACAATGAGCAGTTCTTC; CDR3: CASSAFAGAYNEQFF
length: 16; size: NA; J: TRBJ1-2; V: TRBV5-1; D: TRBD1; DNA: TGCGCCAGCAGCTCTGGGGACGGGACAGCCAACTATGGCTACACCTTC; CDR3: CASSSGDGTANYGYTF
length: 13; size: few; J: TRBJ2-5; V: TRBV5-6; D: NA; DNA: TGTGCCAGCAGCCTCGAGAGGCGGGAGACCCAGTACTTC; CDR3: CASSLERRETQYF
length: 12; size: NA; J: TRBJ2-1; V: TRBV18; D: NA; DNA: TGTGCCAGCTCACCAGCGGCAGGGGAGCAGTTCTTC; CDR3: CASSPAAGEQFF
length: 14; size: NA; J: TRBJ1-4; V: TRBV5-5; D: TRBD1; DNA: TGTGCCAGCAGCTTGGACAGGGGAGGCGAAAAACTGTTTTTT; CDR3: CASSLDRGGEKLFF
length: 14; size: NA; J: TRBJ2-1; V: TRBV15; D: NA; DNA: TGTGCCACCAGCCCTCCTGGGGGGTGGAATGAGCAGTTCTTC; CDR3: CATSPPGGWNEQFF
length: 14; size: NA; J: TRBJ2-5; V: TRBV29-1; D: NA; DNA: TGCAGCGTTGCCCTTGGGGGGGCCTTCGAGACCCAGTACTTC; CDR3: CSVALGGAFETQYF
length: 12; size: NA; J: TRBJ2-3; V: TRBV30; D: NA; DNA: TGTGCCTGGATGGCGGAAGCAGATACGCAGTATTTT; CDR3: CAWMAEADTQYF
length: 13; size: NA; J: TRBJ2-1; V: TRBV18; D: NA; DNA: TGTGCCAGCTCACCAGGTGGTGCGTATGAGCAGTTCTTC; CDR3: CASSPGGAYEQFF
length: 13; size: NA; J: TRBJ2-7; V: TRBV30; D: NA; DNA: TGTGCCTGGAGTGAAAGTAGCTCCTACGAGCAGTACTTC; CDR3: CAWSESSSYEQYF
length: 13; size: once; J: TRBJ2-5; V: TRBV2; D: NA; DNA: TGTGCCAGCAGTGTCCTCAACGGGGAGACCCAGTACTTC; CDR3: CASSVLNGETQYF
length: 15; size: few; J: TRBJ2-1; V: TRBV6-5; D: NA; DNA: TGTGCCAGCAGTTACGGGCCGGGACACTACAATGAGCAGTTCTTC; CDR3: CASSYGPGHYNEQFF
length: 16; size: few; J: TRBJ2-4; V: TRBV9; D: NA; DNA: TGTGCCAGCAGCCCGAGGCTTTCTCTAGCCAAAAACATTCAGTACTTC; CDR3: CASSPRLSLAKNIQYF
length: 15; size: NA; J: TRBJ2-2; V: TRBV5-5; D: NA; DNA: TGTGCCAGCACCCCTTGGCTACGGGACACCGGGGAGCTGTTTTTT; CDR3: CASTPWLRDTGELFF
length: 12; size: NA; J: TRBJ1-2; V: TRBV2; D: NA; DNA: TGTGCCAGCAGTGACAGGGGTTATGGCTACACCTTC; CDR3: CASSDRGYGYTF
length: 12; size: NA; J: TRBJ2-2; V: TRBV9; D: NA; DNA: TGTGCCAGCAGCGTACGGACCGGGGAGCTGTTTTTT; CDR3: CASSVRTGELFF
length: 16; size: NA; J: TRBJ2-7; V: TRBV5-1; D: TRBD2; DNA: TGCGCCAGCAGCCCGGGACTAGCGGGGGGCAAGGGCGAGCAGTACTTC; CDR3: CASSPGLAGGKGEQYF
length: 14; size: NA; J: TRBJ2-6; V: TRBV6-1; D: TRBD1; DNA: TGTGCCAGCACAGGGGGCGGAGGGGCCAACGTCCTGACTTTC; CDR3: CASTGGGGANVLTF
length: 13; size: NA; J: TRBJ1-1; V: TRBV6-5; D: NA; DNA: TGTGCCAGCAGTTTAGTTGAAAACACTGAAGCTTTCTTT; CDR3: CASSLVENTEAFF
length: 17; size: NA; J: TRBJ2-1; V: TRBV7-3; D: NA; DNA: TGTGCCAGCAGCTTAACGCTAGGGAAGGGGATCCACAATGAGCAGTTCTTC; CDR3: CASSLTLGKGIHNEQFF
length: 14; size: few; J: TRBJ2-3; V: TRBV6-1; D: NA; DNA: TGTGCCAGCCGGCCCGGACAGAGCACAGATACGCAGTATTTT; CDR3: CASRPGQSTDTQYF
length: 15; size: few; J: TRBJ1-2; V: TRBV2; D: TRBD1; DNA: TGTGCCAGCAGTGACATGGACAGGGGGAGTAGTGGCTACACCTTC; CDR3: CASSDMDRGSSGYTF
length: 14; size: NA; J: TRBJ1-5; V: TRBV6-1; D: TRBD1; DNA: TGTGCCAGCAGTACAGGGGGTTTGGGTCAGCCCCAGCATTTT; CDR3: CASSTGGLGQPQHF
length: 16; size: once; J: TRBJ1-5; V: TRBV19; D: NA; DNA: TGTGCCAGTAGTGTGACAGGCCGAGGGAGCAATCAGCCCCAGCATTTT; CDR3: CASSVTGRGSNQPQHF
length: 13; size: NA; J: TRBJ2-4; V: TRBV5-4; D: TRBD1; DNA: TGTGCCAGCGGTTGGGACAGGGGAAACATTCAGTACTTC; CDR3: CASGWDRGNIQYF
length: 16; size: NA; J: TRBJ2-7; V: TRBV4-1; D: TRBD1; DNA: TGCGCCAGCAGGAAGGGACAGGGGACTGTGTGGGGCGAGCAGTACTTC; CDR3: CASRKGQGTVWGEQYF
length: 14; size: NA; J: TRBJ1-5; V: TRBV28; D: NA; DNA: TGTGCCAGCAGTACGATTGGGAGGAATCAGCCCCAGCATTTT; CDR3: CASSTIGRNQPQHF
length: 15; size: NA; J: TRBJ2-2; V: TRBV5-4; D: TRBD2; DNA: TGTGCCAGCAGCCGGGCAGCAGCGGGGGCCGGGGAGCTGTTTTTT; CDR3: CASSRAAAGAGELFF
length: 13; size: NA; J: TRBJ1-2; V: TRBV19; D: NA; DNA: TGTGCCAGTAGTATGGGCAGTAACTATGGCTACACCTTC; CDR3: CASSMGSNYGYTF
length: 15; size: NA; J: TRBJ2-1; V: TRBV11-2; D: NA; DNA: TGTGCCAGCAAAGCTAGGGGGGGCGTCTACAATGAGCAGTTCTTC; CDR3: CASKARGGVYNEQFF
length: 14; size: once; J: TRBJ2-1; V: TRBV5-1; D: NA; DNA: TGCGCCAGCAGCGCCACCTCAGGGATAGCTGAGCAGTTCTTC; CDR3: CASSATSGIAEQFF
length: 14; size: NA; J: TRBJ2-7; V: TRBV2; D: TRBD1; DNA: TGTGCCAGCACCGTCCGTGACAGGGGCCACGAGCAGTACTTC; CDR3: CASTVRDRGHEQYF
length: 15; size: NA; J: TRBJ1-6; V: TRBV27; D: NA; DNA: TGTGCCAGCAGAACTGGACGGGGAAATAATTCACCCCTCCACTTT; CDR3: CASRTGRGNNSPLHF
length: 13; size: few; J: TRBJ1-2; V: TRBV5-1; D: NA; DNA: TGCGCCAGCAGCTCTCAGGGTGACTATGGCTACACCTTC; CDR3: CASSSQGDYGYTF
length: 15; size: few; J: TRBJ1-1; V: TRBV30; D: NA; DNA: TGTGCCTGGAGTGTAGAGAAGGAGGGCTACCCTGAAGCTTTCTTT; CDR3: CAWSVEKEGYPEAFF
length: 14; size: few; J: TRBJ1-4; V: TRBV27; D: TRBD1; DNA: TGTGCCAGCAGTGACGGGACAGGGGGGGAAAAACTGTTTTTT; CDR3: CASSDGTGGEKLFF
length: 11; size: NA; J: TRBJ1-6; V: TRBV10-2; D: NA; DNA: TGCGCCAGCAGTGACCCGGGACCCCTCCACTTT; CDR3: CASSDPGPLHF
length: 14; size: NA; J: TRBJ1-2; V: TRBV2; D: NA; DNA: TGTGCCAGCAGTGAGGCCCCTACAGAGTCTGGCTACACCTTC; CDR3: CASSEAPTESGYTF
length: 14; size: NA; J: TRBJ2-1; V: TRBV5-4; D: TRBD2; DNA: TGTGCCAGCAGCGGCGGGGGGGCCTACAATGAGCAGTTCTTC; CDR3: CASSGGGAYNEQFF
length: 16; size: NA; J: TRBJ2-3; V: TRBV7-3; D: TRBD2; DNA: TGTGCCAGCAGCTCCTTGGGACTAGCGGGGCAGGATACGCAGTATTTT; CDR3: CASSSLGLAGQDTQYF
length: 15; size: few; J: TRBJ2-7; V: TRBV5-4; D: NA; DNA: TGTGCCAGCAGCAAGGGGGTAGGACAATCTTCCGAGCAGTACTTC; CDR3: CASSKGVGQSSEQYF
length: 15; size: NA; J: TRBJ1-5; V: TRBV9; D: TRBD1; DNA: TGTGCCAGCAGCGCGACAGGGAGTAGCAATCAGCCCCAGCATTTT; CDR3: CASSATGSSNQPQHF
length: 14; size: NA; J: TRBJ1-1; V: TRBV2; D: NA; DNA: TGTGCCAGCAGTGACCGGGGATTGAACACTGAAGCTTTCTTT; CDR3: CASSDRGLNTEAFF
length: 14; size: few; J: TRBJ2-7; V: TRBV27; D: NA; DNA: TGTGCCAGCAGTTTATCATACAGTACCTACGAGCAGTACTTC; CDR3: CASSLSYSTYEQYF
length: 12; size: NA; J: TRBJ1-2; V: TRBV6-5; D: NA; DNA: TGTGCCAGCAGCTCCCGAGAAGTTGGCTACACCTTC; CDR3: CASSSREVGYTF
length: 16; size: NA; J: TRBJ2-1; V: TRBV7-8; D: TRBD2; DNA: TGTGCCAGCAGCTTACGGGGCGGGAGCTCCTACAATGAGCAGTTCTTC; CDR3: CASSLRGGSSYNEQFF
length: 17; size: few; J: TRBJ2-1; V: TRBV14; D: TRBD2; DNA: TGTGCCAGCAGCCAAGATTTCGGACTAGCGGGGTACAATGAGCAGTTCTTC; CDR3: CASSQDFGLAGYNEQFF
length: 16; size: NA; J: TRBJ2-5; V: TRBV19; D: TRBD2; DNA: TGTGCCAGTAGTATCCGGCCGGGACTAGCGTTGGAGACCCAGTACTTC; CDR3: CASSIRPGLALETQYF
length: 17; size: NA; J: TRBJ1-4; V: TRBV28; D: TRBD1; DNA: TGTGCCAGCAGTTTAGTTCAGGGGGACACAACTAATGAAAAACTGTTTTTT; CDR3: CASSLVQGDTTNEKLFF
length: 15; size: NA; J: TRBJ2-5; V: TRBV5-1; D: TRBD2; DNA: TGCGCCAGCAGCTTGCGTGGTAGCGGGGAGGAGACCCAGTACTTC; CDR3: CASSLRGSGEETQYF
length: 14; size: medium-sized; J: TRBJ2-7; V: TRBV5-6; D: NA; DNA: TGTGCCAGCAGCTTCAGGGTCTCAGAATACGAGCAGTACTTC; CDR3: CASSFRVSEYEQYF
length: 13; size: NA; J: TRBJ1-1; V: TRBV7-9; D: NA; DNA: TGTGCCACCCTAGACGGAAAGAACACTGAAGCTTTCTTT; CDR3: CATLDGKNTEAFF
length: 15; size: NA; J: TRBJ1-4; V: TRBV19; D: NA; DNA: TGTGCCAGTAGTTCGGAACGACAGACTAATGAAAAACTGTTTTTT; CDR3: CASSSERQTNEKLFF
length: 16; size: NA; J: TRBJ2-2; V: TRBV7-8; D: NA; DNA: TGTGCCAGCAGCTTAGCTGTCAGTTCGAACACCGGGGAGCTGCTTTTT; CDR3: CASSLAVSSNTGELLF
length: 13; size: NA; J: TRBJ2-1; V: TRBV5-8; D: NA; DNA: TGTGCCAGCAGCTTCGGCAGGTACAATGAGCAGTTCTTC; CDR3: CASSFGRYNEQFF